This T cell receptor (beta chain) derives from a study of blood T cells in healthy people across ages. Overall study context: Template switching caught about one barcoded beta molecule for each two T cells.

The second PCR ran roughly 6 to 11 cycles with a sample-barcoded 5' primer and J-beta primers. A single record per CDR3 protein comes from TCRdb applying MiXCR to the 5' RACE reads. The sample lists 550,000 to 750,000 distinct CDR3 sequences; 21% were seen once. Germline loops: CDR1 DFQATT, CDR2 SNEGSKA (reference sequence). V lost 0 bases, J lost 6 bases, and 20 bases lay in between. CDR3 length equals 16 residues. The chain carries TRBV20-1 and TRBJ2-5; D gene uncertain. This receptor was obtained from a man between 65 and 85 years old in good health. The sample comprised blood. The CDR3 bases are TGCAGTGCTAGAGATCACGCGCGATCGGAGAAGAAGACCCAGTACTTC. It is translated as CSARDHARSEKKTQYF.